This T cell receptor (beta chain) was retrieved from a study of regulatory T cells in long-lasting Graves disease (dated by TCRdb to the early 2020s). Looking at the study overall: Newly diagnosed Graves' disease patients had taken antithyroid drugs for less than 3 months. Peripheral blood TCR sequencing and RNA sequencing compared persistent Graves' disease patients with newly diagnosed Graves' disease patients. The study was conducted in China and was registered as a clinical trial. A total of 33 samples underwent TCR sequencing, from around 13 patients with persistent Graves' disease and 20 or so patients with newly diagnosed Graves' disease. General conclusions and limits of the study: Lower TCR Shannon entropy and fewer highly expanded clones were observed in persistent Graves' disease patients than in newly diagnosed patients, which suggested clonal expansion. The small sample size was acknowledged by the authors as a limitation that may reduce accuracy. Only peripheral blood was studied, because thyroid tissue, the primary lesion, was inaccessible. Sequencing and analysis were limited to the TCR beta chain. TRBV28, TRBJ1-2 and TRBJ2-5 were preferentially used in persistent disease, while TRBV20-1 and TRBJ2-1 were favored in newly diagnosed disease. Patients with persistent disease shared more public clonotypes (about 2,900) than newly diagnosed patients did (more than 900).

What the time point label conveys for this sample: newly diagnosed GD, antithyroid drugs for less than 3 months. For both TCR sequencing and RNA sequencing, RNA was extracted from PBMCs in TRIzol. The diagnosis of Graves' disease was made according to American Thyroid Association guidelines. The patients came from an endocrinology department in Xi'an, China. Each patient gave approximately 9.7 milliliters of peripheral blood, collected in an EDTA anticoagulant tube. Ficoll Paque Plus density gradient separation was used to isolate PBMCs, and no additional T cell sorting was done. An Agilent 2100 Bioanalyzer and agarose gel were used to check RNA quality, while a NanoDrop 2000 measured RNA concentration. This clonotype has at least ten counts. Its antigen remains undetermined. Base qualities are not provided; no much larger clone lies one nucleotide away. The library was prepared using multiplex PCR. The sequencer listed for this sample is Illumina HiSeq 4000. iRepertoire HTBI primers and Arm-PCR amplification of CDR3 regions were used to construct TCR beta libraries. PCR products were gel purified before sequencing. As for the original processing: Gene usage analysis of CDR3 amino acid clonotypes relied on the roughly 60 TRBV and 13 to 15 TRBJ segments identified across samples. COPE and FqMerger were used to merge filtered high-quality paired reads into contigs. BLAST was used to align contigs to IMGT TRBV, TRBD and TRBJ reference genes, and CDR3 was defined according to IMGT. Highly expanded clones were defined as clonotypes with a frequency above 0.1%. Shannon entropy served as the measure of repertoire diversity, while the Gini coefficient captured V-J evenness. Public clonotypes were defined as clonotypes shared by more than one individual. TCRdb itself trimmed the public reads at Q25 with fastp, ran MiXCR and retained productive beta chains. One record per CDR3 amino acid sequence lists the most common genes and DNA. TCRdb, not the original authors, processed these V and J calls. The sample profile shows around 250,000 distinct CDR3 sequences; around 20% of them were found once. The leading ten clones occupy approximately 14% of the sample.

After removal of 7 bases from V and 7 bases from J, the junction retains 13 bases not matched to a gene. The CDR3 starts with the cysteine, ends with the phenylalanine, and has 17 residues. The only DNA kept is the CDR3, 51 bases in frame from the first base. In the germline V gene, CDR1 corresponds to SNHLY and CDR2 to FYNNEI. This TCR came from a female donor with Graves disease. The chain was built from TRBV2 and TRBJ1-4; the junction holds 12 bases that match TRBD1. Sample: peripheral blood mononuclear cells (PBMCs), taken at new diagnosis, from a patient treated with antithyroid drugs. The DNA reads TGTGCCAGCATTACGGGGGACAGGGGGCGCGTGAGTGAAAAACTGTTTTTT. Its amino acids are CASITGDRGRVSEKLFF.